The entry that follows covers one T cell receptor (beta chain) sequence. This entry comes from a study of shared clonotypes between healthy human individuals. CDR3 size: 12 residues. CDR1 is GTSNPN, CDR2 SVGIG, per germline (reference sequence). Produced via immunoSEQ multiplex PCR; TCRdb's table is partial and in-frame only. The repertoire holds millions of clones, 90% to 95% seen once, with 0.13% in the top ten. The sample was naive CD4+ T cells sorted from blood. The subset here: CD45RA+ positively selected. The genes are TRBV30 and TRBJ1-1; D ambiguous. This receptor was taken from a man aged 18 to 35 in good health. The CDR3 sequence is CGVGQSSTEAFF. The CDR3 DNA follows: TGTGGAGTAGGGCAGAGTAGCACTGAAGCTTTCTTT.